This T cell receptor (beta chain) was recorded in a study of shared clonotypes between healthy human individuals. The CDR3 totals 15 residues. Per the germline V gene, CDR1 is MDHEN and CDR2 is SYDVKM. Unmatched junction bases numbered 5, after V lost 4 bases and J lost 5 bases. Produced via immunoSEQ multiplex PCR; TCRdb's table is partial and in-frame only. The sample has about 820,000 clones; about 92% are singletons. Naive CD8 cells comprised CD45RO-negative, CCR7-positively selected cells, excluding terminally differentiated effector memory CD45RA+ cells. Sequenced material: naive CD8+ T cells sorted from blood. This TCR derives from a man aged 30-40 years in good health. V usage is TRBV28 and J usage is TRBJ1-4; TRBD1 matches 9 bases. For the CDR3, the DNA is TGTGCCAGCAGTTCAACCGGGACAGGGAATGAAAAACTGTTTTTT. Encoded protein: CASSSTGTGNEKLFF.